These 14 T cell receptor beta chains came from one sample sequenced in a study of memory CD4+ T cells and cytomegalovirus serostatus. Produced via immunoSEQ multiplex PCR; TCRdb's table is partial and in-frame only. Counted here are 40,000 to 55,000 clones, around 82% occurring once; the ten biggest clones make up about 0.64%. The sort gate was single viable CD3+CD4+CD8-CD45RO+ cells for memory CD4+ T cells. Sample: memory CD4+ T cells from blood. The receptor source for this set is an adult in good health and CMV-seronegative.

The V call is TRBV2, the J call TRBJ2-6; 12 nucleotides match TRBD1. Germline V gene data show CDR1 as SNHLY and CDR2 as FYNNEI. The CDR3 extends over 20 amino acids. Trimming cost V 6 bases and J 1 base; bases outside gene matches: 13. The CDR3 DNA sequence: TGTGCCAGCAGAGAAAGATACCCGGGACAGGGGGCGTCTGGGGCCAACGTCCTGACTTTC. It codes for CASRERYPGQGASGANVLTF.

The rearrangement joins TRBV20-1 to TRBJ2-7; D is unresolved. The CDR3 is made up of 11 amino acids. CDR1 and CDR2 (germline): DFQATT, SNEGSKA (reference sequence). The V and J ends lost 1 base and 3 bases respectively, with 4 bases between them. CDR3 residues: CSARADYEQYF. The CDR3 coding sequence is TGCAGTGCTAGAGCGGACTACGAGCAGTACTTC.

The V and J genes are TRBV5-6 and TRBJ1-6; weak D call: TRBD1 (6 bases). V shed 4 bases and J shed 4 bases, with 15 bases lying between them. The CDR3 is 16 residues long. The germline V gene has CDR1 SGHDT and CDR2 YYEEEE. The DNA of the CDR3 is TGTGCCAGCAGCGCCTACAGGGTCGCTTATAATTCACCCCTCCACTTT. Its translation: CASSAYRVAYNSPLHF.

CDR3 region: CAVLGRASYEQYF. The CDR3 DNA sequence: TGTGCCGTATTGGGACGGGCCTCGTACGAGCAGTACTTC. The chain combines TRBV28 with TRBJ2-7; perhaps D is TRBD1 or TRBD2 (5 bases each). Germline V CDR1 and CDR2: MDHEN, SYDVKM. V was cut by 11 bases and J by 4 bases, with 18 bases left in between. The CDR3 has 13 amino acids.

The V call is TRBV6-4, the J call TRBJ2-1, with TRBD2 as a possible D gene (5 bases). There are 11 residues in the CDR3. Germline CDR1 and CDR2: MRHNA and SNTAGT. Trimming left V 6 bases short and J 8 bases short, with 8 bases between. The CDR3 spells CASREGDEQFF. The CDR3 coding sequence is TGTGCCAGCAGAGAGGGCGATGAGCAGTTCTTC.

The chain combines TRBV11-2 with TRBJ2-1, with TRBD2 identical over 8 bases. Germline values: CDR1 SGHAT, CDR2 FQNNGV. The junction had 18 bases not matched to a gene; V was cut back by 7 bases and J by 10 bases. CDR3 length equals 16 residues. CDR3 sequence: CASTLKTSGRSGEQFF. The CDR3 region has the DNA TGTGCCAGCACATTAAAGACCAGCGGGAGATCAGGGGAGCAGTTCTTC.

The chain combines TRBV7-8 with TRBJ1-2, with D uncertain. Germline loops: CDR1 SGHVS, CDR2 FQNEAQ. V was clipped by 5 bases and J by 2 bases, with 9 bases between them. This CDR3 is built from 13 residues. DNA of the CDR3: TGTGCCAGCAGCCGGGCCACCAACTATGGCTACACCTTC. It encodes CASSRATNYGYTF. The full variable domain, completed using reference TRBV7-8 and TRBJ1-2, is GAGVSQSPRYKVAKRGQDVALRCDPISGHVSLFWYQQALGQGPEFLTYFQNEAQLDKSGLPSDRFFAERPEGSVSTLKIQRTQQEDSAVYLCASSRATNYGYTFGSGTRLTVV.

The chain combines TRBV4-1 with TRBJ2-4, with D perhaps matching TRBD1 (6 bases). The CDR3 spans 17 residues. The V gene's germline CDR1 is MGHRA and CDR2 YSYEKL. V shed 0 bases and J shed 4 bases, with 16 bases lying between them. The CDR3: CASSQDWAGRGKNIQYF. For the CDR3, the DNA is TGCGCCAGCAGCCAAGATTGGGCCGGCAGGGGTAAAAACATTCAGTACTTC.

The chain uses TRBV15 and TRBJ1-1; tentative D call: TRBD1 (5 bases). V was shortened by 3 bases and J by 0 bases, with 11 bases between the two germline ends. CDR3 size: 15 residues. CDR1 is LNHNV, CDR2 YYDKDF, per germline (reference sequence). The CDR3 is CATSRRGHLNTEAFF. CDR3 in DNA: TGTGCCACCAGCAGGAGGGGTCACCTGAACACTGAAGCTTTCTTT.

The chain employs TRBV29-1 and TRBJ1-1; no firm D call. The CDR3 extends over 13 amino acids. Germline loops: CDR1 SQVTM, CDR2 ANQGSEA. Between the trimmed V and J ends, which lost 3 bases and 5 bases, there was a span of 13 bases. CDR3 protein: CSVDPLAVTEAFF. CDR3 bases: TGCAGCGTTGACCCCCTTGCGGTTACTGAAGCTTTCTTT.

This sequence joins TRBV15 and TRBJ1-2, with 7 bases aligning to TRBD1. With 1 base clipped from V and 4 bases from J, the junction kept 3 bases outside the gene matches. Germline CDR1 is LNHNV and CDR2 is YYDKDF (reference sequence). CDR3 length: 14 residues. For the CDR3, the DNA is TGTGCCACCAGCAGAGCCCCAGGGGGCTATGGCTACACCTTC. Amino acid sequence: CATSRAPGGYGYTF.

The genes are TRBV2 and TRBJ2-7, with 7 bases aligning to TRBD2. CDR3 size: 12 residues. The germline CDR1 and CDR2 sequences are SNHLY and FYNNEI. V dropped 4 bases and J dropped 5; count of bases not matched to a gene: 2. The DNA for the CDR3 is TGTGCCAGCAGTGTACGGGGGGACGAGCAGTACTTC. Translating it yields CASSVRGDEQYF.

This rearrangement joins TRBV9 to TRBJ2-3; D may match TRBD1 or TRBD2 (6 bases each). Trimming took 0 bases from V and 3 from J, leaving 11 bases between them. Germline CDR1 is SGDLS and CDR2 is YYNGEE. The CDR3 loop spans 15 amino acids. CDR3 in amino acids: CASSVVGGATDTQYF. Here the CDR3 DNA reads TGTGCCAGCAGCGTAGTGGGGGGCGCAACAGATACGCAGTATTTT.

J is TRBJ2-3 and V is TRBV9; D is undetermined. The V gene lost 1 base and the J gene lost 1 base, with 4 bases spanning the gap. The CDR3 is made up of 13 amino acids. Germline V gives CDR1 SGDLS, CDR2 YYNGEE. This chain's CDR3 is CASSVQGTDTQYF. The CDR3 region has the DNA TGTGCCAGCAGCGTACAGGGCACAGATACGCAGTATTTT. The variable domain in full, with the rest retrieved from reference TRBV9 and TRBJ2-3, is DSGVTQTPKHLITATGQRVTLRCSPRSGDLSVYWYQQSLDQGLQFLIQYYNGEERAKGNILERFSAQQFPDLHSELNLSSLELGDSALYFCASSVQGTDTQYFGPGTRLTVL.